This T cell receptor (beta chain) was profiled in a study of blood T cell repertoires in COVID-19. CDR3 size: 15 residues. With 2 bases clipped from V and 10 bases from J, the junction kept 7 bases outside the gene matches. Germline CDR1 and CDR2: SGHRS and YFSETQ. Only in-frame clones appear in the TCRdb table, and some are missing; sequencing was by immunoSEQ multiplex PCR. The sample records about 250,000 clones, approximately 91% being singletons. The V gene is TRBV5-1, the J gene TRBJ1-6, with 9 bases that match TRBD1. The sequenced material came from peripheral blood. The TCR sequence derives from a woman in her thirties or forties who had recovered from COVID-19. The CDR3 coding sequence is TGCGCCAGCAGCTTAACAGGGGGCAATCAGTCACCCCTCCACTTT. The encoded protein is CASSLTGGNQSPLHF.